The clone carrying this TCR beta chain has ten or more counts. This sample is drawn from a study of HIV-infected patients and healthy controls. Germline CDR1 and CDR2: KGHSH and LQKENI. V shed 3 bases and J 7 bases; nucleotides not matched to a gene: 5. The CDR3 extends over 16 amino acids. TCRdb itself ran the 5' RACE reads through MiXCR, one entry per CDR3 protein. Of about 63,000 distinct CDR3 sequences listed, 15% to 20% were seen once; the top ten hold about 6%. Material: CD4+ T cells from blood. This chain uses TRBV18 with TRBJ2-1, with 14 bases aligning to TRBD2. This receptor was obtained from a human donor in good health. For the CDR3, the DNA is TGTGCCAGCTCACCCGGGACTAGCGGGAGAAAGAATGAGCAGTTCTTC. This encodes CASSPGTSGRKNEQFF.